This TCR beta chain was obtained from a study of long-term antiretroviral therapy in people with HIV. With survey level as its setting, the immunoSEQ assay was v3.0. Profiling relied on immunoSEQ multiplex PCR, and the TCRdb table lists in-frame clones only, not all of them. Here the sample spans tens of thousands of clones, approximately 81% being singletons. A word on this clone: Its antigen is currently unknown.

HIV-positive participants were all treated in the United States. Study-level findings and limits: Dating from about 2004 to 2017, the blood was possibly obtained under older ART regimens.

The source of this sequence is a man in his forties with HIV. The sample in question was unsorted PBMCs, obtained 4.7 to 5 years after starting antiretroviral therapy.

The CDR3 region is CASSAVGRGSRETQYF. The CDR3 DNA follows: TGTGCCAGCAGTGCCGTAGGGAGAGGAAGTCGAGAGACCCAGTACTTC. The chain joins TRBV2 to TRBJ2-5; perhaps TRBD2 as D (5 bases). V lost 4 bases to trimming and J lost 4 bases, with 19 bases between them. The germline V gene encodes CDR1 SNHLY and CDR2 FYNNEI. The CDR3 has 16 residues.